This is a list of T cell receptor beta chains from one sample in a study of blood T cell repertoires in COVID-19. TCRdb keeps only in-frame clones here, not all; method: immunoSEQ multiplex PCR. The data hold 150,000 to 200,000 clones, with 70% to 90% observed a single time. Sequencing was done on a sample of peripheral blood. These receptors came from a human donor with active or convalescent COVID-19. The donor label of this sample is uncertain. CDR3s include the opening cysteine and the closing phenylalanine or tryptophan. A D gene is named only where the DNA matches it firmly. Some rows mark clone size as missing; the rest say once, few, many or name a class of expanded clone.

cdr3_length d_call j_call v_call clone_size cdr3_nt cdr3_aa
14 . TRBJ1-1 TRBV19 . TGTGCCAGTAAGCCAGGGAGGGCGAACACTGAAGCTTTCTTT CASKPGRANTEAFF
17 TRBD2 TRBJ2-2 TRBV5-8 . TGTGCCAGCAGCTTAACATCCGGGACTACCTTTAGCGGGGAGCTGTTTTTT CASSLTSGTTFSGELFF
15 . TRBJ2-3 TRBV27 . TGTGCCAGCAGTAACCACGTCCAGGGCCGCGATACGCAGTATTTT CASSNHVQGRDTQYF
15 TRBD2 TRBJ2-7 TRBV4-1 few TGCGCCAGCAGCCTCGGGACTAGCGGGGGCTACGAGCAGTACTTC CASSLGTSGGYEQYF
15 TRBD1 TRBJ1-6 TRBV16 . TGTGCCAGCAGCCAACCGGACAGGGGGCTTTCACCCCTCCACTTT CASSQPDRGLSPLHF
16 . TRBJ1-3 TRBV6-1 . TGTGCCAGCAGTGAAGCGTACAGGGTGGAGAGAAACACCATATATTTT CASSEAYRVERNTIYF
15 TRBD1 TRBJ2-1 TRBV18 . TGTGCCAGCTCACCGGATACAGGGGGTTGGAATGAGCAGTTCTTC CASSPDTGGWNEQFF
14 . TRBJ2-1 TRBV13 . TGTGCCAGCAGCTTAGCGGGAGTCTACAATGAGCAGTTCTTC CASSLAGVYNEQFF
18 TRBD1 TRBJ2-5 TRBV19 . TGTGCCAGTAGTATAAGACAGGGGGCGTTAGGAGGGCAAGAGACCCAGTACTTC CASSIRQGALGGQETQYF
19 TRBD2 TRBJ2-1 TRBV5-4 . TGTGCCAGCAACCACAGGGGATTAGCGGGGGGACCCACCTACAATGAGCAGTTCTTC CASNHRGLAGGPTYNEQFF
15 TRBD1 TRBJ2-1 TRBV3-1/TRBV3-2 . TGTGCCAGCAGCTCGAGGGACAGGGTTACAAATGAGCAGTTCTTC CASSSRDRVTNEQFF
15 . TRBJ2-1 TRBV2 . TGTGCCAGCAGGCCCTTTACGGGGGTACTGGATGAGCAGTTCTTC CASRPFTGVLDEQFF
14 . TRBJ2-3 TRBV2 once TGTGCCAGCTTGAAGCGGAGCATCACAGATACGCAGTATTTT CASLKRSITDTQYF
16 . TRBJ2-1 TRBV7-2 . TGTGCCAGCAGCTCCTTAATGGGGAGCTCCTACAATGAGCAGTTCTTC CASSSLMGSSYNEQFF
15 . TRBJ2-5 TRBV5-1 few TGCGCCAGCAGCCTTCTGACAGGAGTCCAAGAGACCCAGTACTTC CASSLLTGVQETQYF
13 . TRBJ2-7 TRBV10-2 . TGCGCCAGCAGTGAGACAGGGATGAACGAGCAGTACTTC CASSETGMNEQYF
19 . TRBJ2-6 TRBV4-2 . TGTGCCAGCAGCCAAGATCTGTTCGTGCGGGGCTCTGGGGCCAACGTCCTGACTTTC CASSQDLFVRGSGANVLTF
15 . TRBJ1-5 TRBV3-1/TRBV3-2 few TGTGCCAGCAGCCAAGCGGGGAATGGAAATCAGCCCCAGCATTTT CASSQAGNGNQPQHF
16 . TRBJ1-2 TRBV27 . TGTGCCAGCAGTCCTTCCTGGGGGCAAGTGGGTAATGGCTACACCTTC CASSPSWGQVGNGYTF
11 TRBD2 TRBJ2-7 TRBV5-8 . TGTGCCAGCAGAAACTATAGCGGGAGTGACTTC CASRNYSGSDF
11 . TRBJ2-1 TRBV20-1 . TGCAGTGCTACGGAGAACAATGAGCAGTTCTTC CSATENNEQFF
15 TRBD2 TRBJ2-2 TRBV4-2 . TGTGCCAGCAGCCAACGACTAGCGGGAGGTCGGGAGCTGTTTTTT CASSQRLAGGRELFF
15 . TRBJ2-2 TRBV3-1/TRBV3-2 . TGTGCCAGCAGCCGACCGGACTCTAACACCGGGGAGCTGTTTTTT CASSRPDSNTGELFF
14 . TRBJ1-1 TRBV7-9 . TGTGCCAGCAGCTTAGGGGCGGGATCCGCTGAAGCTTTCTTT CASSLGAGSAEAFF
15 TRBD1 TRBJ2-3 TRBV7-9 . TGTGCCAGCAGGAACCCGGTGACAGGGGGAGATACGCAGTATTTT CASRNPVTGGDTQYF
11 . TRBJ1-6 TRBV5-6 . TGTGCCAGCAGCTCTCGGTCACCCCTCCACTTT CASSSRSPLHF
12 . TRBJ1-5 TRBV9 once TGTGCCAGCAGTCTTGAGCAGGGTCCCCAGCATTTT CASSLEQGPQHF
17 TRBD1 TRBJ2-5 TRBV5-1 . TGCGCCAGCAGCCCCGGGACAGGCACTCCCTGGTTGGAGACCCAGTACTTC CASSPGTGTPWLETQYF
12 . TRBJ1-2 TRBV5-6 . TGTGCCAGCAGCCCACAGACAGGAGGCTACACCTTC CASSPQTGGYTF